This T cell receptor beta chain was sequenced in a study of blood T cell repertoires in COVID-19 (dated by TCRdb to the early 2020s). Background on the whole study: Collaborator samples came from the United States, Italy and Spain and covered acute and convalescent phases of COVID-19. The samples were drawn from two sources: the first 160 participants of the ongoing ImmuneRACE study, and 1,254 subjects contributed by 6 global collaborators. Subjects who had been exposed to COVID-19, were actively infected with it, or had recovered from it provided the deeply sampled blood TCRbeta repertoires that made up the dataset. The repertoires were released in a freely available public database meant as a resource for research on the immune response to SARS-CoV-2. The material from the prospective study consisted of cDNA or gDNA derived from T cells, B-cell-depleted T cells, or PBMCs. Where HLA class I and class II types were available, the types were taken from metadata supplied by the sample provider, not from assay-based typing. A de-identified subject ID, COVID-19 status, age in years and sex were almost always included in the sample metadata. Summary of the overall study and its limitations: How much clinical and demographic metadata was included differed by source and by participant, and the metadata was provided uncurated.

The germline V gene specifies SGHDT as CDR1 and YYEEEE as CDR2. Trimming takes 7 bases from V and 10 bases from J, and the germline ends sit 15 bases apart. From cysteine to phenylalanine, the CDR3 is 12 amino acids long. The read is trimmed to its CDR3 DNA, 36 bases read in frame from base 1. The immunoSEQ Assay, a bias-controlled multiplex PCR, was used to amplify TCRbeta CDR3 regions from genomic DNA. The authors' analysis ran thus. The number of nucleated cells in each sample was estimated from the amplification of reference gene primers within the assay. To quantify the absolute abundance of each unique TCRbeta CDR3 rearrangement, sequence reads were collapsed and filtered. For each sample, productive Simpson clonality was calculated by taking the square root of Simpson's diversity index across productive rearrangements. TCRdb's version of the immuneACCESS table is confined to in-frame rearrangements and falls short of the full clone set. An unresolved V gene accounts for under half of the shortfall where checked; the remainder is of unknown origin. V and J calls plus clone size are reproduced from that table; the DNA served to infer D and trimming. The sample has approximately 410,000 clones on record, 86% of them singletons. About 1.5% of the sample is taken by the ten largest.

Collaborating institutions collected whole blood in K2EDTA tubes following their own protocols. Collaborator samples were shipped for TCRbeta analysis as frozen whole blood, isolated PBMCs, or DNA extracted from either sample type. For this clone: No antigen is known for it. No base qualities exist here, and no much larger clone lies one base off it.

This clonotype was sampled from a woman aged 30 to 39 with active or convalescent COVID-19. Sequences were obtained from peripheral blood. The chain is assembled from TRBV5-6 and TRBJ1-5; TRBD1 is perhaps the D gene, given 5 matching bases. The DNA sequence is given as TGTGCCAGCGGGACTTTTGGGGGTCCCCAGCATTTT. This codes for CASGTFGGPQHF.